These 7 T cell receptor beta chains were all obtained from the same sample, sequenced in a study of cytomegalovirus exposure and HLA in healthy donors. Repertoires were generated with immunoSEQ multiplex PCR, while TCRdb's copy carries only in-frame clones and drops some. The table lists hundreds of thousands of clones, roughly 88% of them singletons, with over 0.75% in the top ten. Sequenced: PBMCs. All receptors derive from a woman younger than 30 in good health and CMV-seronegative.

V gene TRBV5-1 combines with J gene TRBJ2-1, with TRBD2 matching 8 bases. V was pared by 0 bases and J by 3 bases, with 8 bases of the junction left unmatched. Germline V lookup: CDR1 SGHRS, CDR2 YFSETQ. The CDR3 is 17 residues long. This CDR3 reads CASSLGPKRELYNEQFF. For the CDR3, the DNA is TGCGCCAGCAGCTTGGGTCCTAAGCGGGAGCTCTACAATGAGCAGTTCTTC.

The V and J genes are TRBV30 and TRBJ2-3; a weak D match, TRBD2 (5 bases). The CDR3 spans 14 residues. The ends were cut back, 5 bases at V and 3 bases at J, with 15 bases in the middle. CDR1 is GTSNPN, CDR2 SVGIG, per germline (reference sequence). CDR3 coding DNA: TGTGCCTGGTCTCGCCCTGGCGGGACAGATACGCAGTATTTT. Residues: CAWSRPGGTDTQYF.

The chain links TRBV25-1 to TRBJ1-3, with D maybe TRBD1 (6 bases). Per germline, CDR1 MGHDK and CDR2 SYGVNS. The CDR3 runs 16 residues. Trimming cost V 4 bases and J 0 bases, with 13 bases left between them. The CDR3 DNA follows: TGTGCCAGCAGTGCCGGACAGTTAGTCTCTGGAAACACCATATATTTT. Translated, it gives CASSAGQLVSGNTIYF.

The V call is TRBV7-3, the J call TRBJ2-1; 8 bases agree with TRBD2. The CDR3 extends over 13 amino acids. The junction had 11 bases not matched to a gene; V was cut back by 5 bases and J by 14 bases. From germline, CDR1 is SGHTA and CDR2 FQGTGA. The CDR3 coding sequence is TGTGCCAGCAGCCCACAGCCTGGGACTAGAGAGTTCTTC. Amino acid sequence: CASSPQPGTREFF.

The rearrangement uses TRBV20-1 and TRBJ1-2, with TRBD1 as a possible D gene (5 bases). The CDR3 contains 11 residues. Germline CDR1 DFQATT, CDR2 SNEGSKA (reference sequence). Trimming removed 5 bases at V and 7 bases at J, with 11 bases between. The CDR3 region has the DNA TGCAGTGCTGGGGGGGTCGCTGGCTACACCTTC. It specifies CSAGGVAGYTF.

The chain has TRBV6-1 and TRBJ1-6, with 9 bases aligning to TRBD1. The CDR3 length is 17 residues. J was trimmed by 1 base and V by 1 base; bases with no gene match: 2. CDR1 and CDR2 (germline): MNHNS, SASEGT. CDR3 amino acids: CASSEGDRVSYNSPLHF. The CDR3 nucleotides are TGTGCCAGCAGTGAAGGGGACAGGGTATCCTATAATTCACCCCTCCACTTT.

J is TRBJ2-3 and V is TRBV19, with a weak D call TRBD1 (6 bases). Germline loops: CDR1 LNHDA, CDR2 SQIVND (reference sequence). This CDR3 comprises 18 residues. Trimming removed 0 bases from V and 6 bases from J, with 22 bases in between. This CDR3 reads CASSIDPRTTGTSDTQYF. The DNA of the CDR3 is TGTGCCAGTAGTATAGATCCCCGGACCACCGGGACATCCGATACGCAGTATTTT.